This T cell receptor (beta chain) was profiled in a study of blood T cells in healthy people across ages. Study-level findings and limits: TCR beta diversity tracked closely with naive T cell percentage.

PCR was performed a second time for roughly 7 to 11 cycles using a sample-barcoded 5' primer and a J-beta primer mix. TCRdb processed the 5' RACE reads anew with MiXCR; each CDR3 protein has one entry. Here the sample spans over 1,300,000 distinct CDR3 sequences, approximately 59% being singletons. From germline, CDR1 is SGHAT and CDR2 FQNNGV. This CDR3 comprises 12 residues. A few counts support this clonotype. What it binds is not known. The receptor's source is a man between 18 and 29 years old in good health. Sequencing input: blood. This chain links TRBV11-2 with TRBJ2-1, with TRBD2 identical over 8 bases. CDR3 sequence: CAGAGEVDEQFF. In DNA, the CDR3 is TGTGCGGGAGCGGGGGAGGTCGATGAGCAGTTCTTC.